This T cell receptor beta chain was recorded in a study of PD-1 blockade in classical Hodgkin lymphoma. At the level of the study: Patients got intravenous nivolumab 3 mg/kg every 2 weeks. Findings and limits, study-wide: Compared with healthy donors, newly diagnosed patients reportedly showed lower baseline TCR diversity. A significant rise in TCR diversity was seen by C4D1 for CD4+ cells but not for CD8+ cells.

The germline gives CDR1 MDHEN, CDR2 SYDVKM. V shed 5 bases, J shed 4 bases, and the junction held 11 bases outside the gene matches. The CDR3 is 15 residues long. A word on this clone: Its antigen is as yet unknown.

Assay used: immunoSEQ multiplex PCR; TCRdb lists only in-frame clones, some missing. Of about 28,000 clones listed, around 88% were seen once; the top ten hold about 7%. All patients relapsed after autologous stem cell transplantation, and brentuximab vedotin exposure varied. Applied to thawed PBMCs, magnetic negative selection was the method used to isolate CD8+ T cells. Complete response, partial response or progressive disease constituted the best responses recorded. The specimen comprised CD8+ T cells from blood, sampled at baseline. The TCR comes from a human donor with classical Hodgkin lymphoma. The chain joins TRBV28 to TRBJ2-7; 7 nucleotides agree with TRBD1. Here the CDR3 reads CASSPATGTYYEQYF. The CDR3 DNA sequence: TGTGCCAGCAGTCCCGCGACAGGGACGTATTACGAGCAGTACTTC.